The next 14 T cell receptor beta chains were all read from a single sample in a study of shared clonotypes between healthy human individuals. Assay used: immunoSEQ multiplex PCR; TCRdb lists only in-frame clones, some missing. The profile shows 2 million to 2.5 million clones, less than 95% of them singletons. Sequencing was carried out using naive CD4+ T cells from PBMCs. The subset here: CD45RA+ positively selected. The origin of the receptors is a man in his late teens or twenties in good health. Some clones in this sample may be carry-over from other donors' samples.

This clone was seen a single time. The sample contains more than one DNA sequence encoding this CDR3. This chain uses TRBV28 with TRBJ1-2; D not resolved. CDR3 length: 12 residues. CDR1 and CDR2 from the germline V gene are MDHEN and SYDVKM. The V and J ends lost 2 bases and 5 bases respectively, with 6 bases between them. The CDR3 here is CASSLRDYGYTF. As DNA, the CDR3 is TGTGCCAGCAGTTTAAGAGATTATGGCTACACCTTC.

The rearrangement links TRBV28 to TRBJ2-7; D is possibly TRBD2 (5 bases). The CDR3 spans 13 residues. Trimming removed 6 bases at V and 5 bases at J, with 14 bases between. The germline CDR1 and CDR2 sequences are MDHEN and SYDVKM. The CDR3 reads CASRDSMGNEQYF. The DNA for the CDR3 is TGTGCCAGCAGGGACTCCATGGGGAACGAGCAGTACTTC.

V gene TRBV10-2 combines with J gene TRBJ2-3; D gene ambiguous. The CDR3 sequence is 12 residues long. V was shortened by 4 bases and J by 7 bases, with 9 bases between the two germline ends. From germline, CDR1 is WSHSY and CDR2 SAAADI. The CDR3 region is CASSASPNTQYF. The CDR3 region has the DNA TGCGCCAGCAGTGCATCGCCAAATACGCAGTATTTT.

Note on this clone: One end of the junction is discordant with germline, which a read error may explain. The rearrangement uses TRBV7-9 and TRBJ1-2; the match to TRBD1 covers 8 bases. This CDR3 region has 13 residues. Germline V gene lookup returns CDR1 SEHNR and CDR2 FQNEAQ (reference sequence). The CDR3: CASSLGQGWGYTF. Here the CDR3 DNA reads TGTGCCAGCAGTTTAGGACAGGGCTGGGGCTACACCTTC.

The V gene is TRBV28, the J gene TRBJ2-2; a possible D gene is TRBD2 (6 bases). Trimming cost V 5 bases and J 5 bases, with 24 bases left between them. Germline lookup yields CDR1 MDHEN and CDR2 SYDVKM. The CDR3 runs 18 residues. The CDR3 loop reads CASSPRLGGPRITGELFF. DNA of the CDR3: TGTGCCAGCAGTCCGCGCCTGGGGGGACCTCGGATTACCGGGGAGCTGTTTTTT.

The chain couples TRBV5-5 to TRBJ2-7; possibly TRBD1 for D (6 bases). V lost 0 bases and J 2 bases, leaving 12 bases between the germline ends. The CDR3 has 15 residues. Germline lookup yields CDR1 SGHKS and CDR2 YYEKEE (reference sequence). CDR3 amino acids: CASSLGPGVPYEQYF. The CDR3 bases are TGTGCCAGCAGCTTGGGTCCAGGGGTACCCTACGAGCAGTACTTC.

This clone is a singleton in its sample. The J gene is TRBJ2-2, the V gene TRBV6-4; either TRBD1 or TRBD2 may fit D (5 bases each). Per germline, CDR1 MRHNA and CDR2 SNTAGT. This CDR3 contains 16 residues. V lost 3 bases and J lost 9, with 20 bases in between. This CDR3 is CASSEGNVGTPRELFF. CDR3 sequence (DNA): TGTGCCAGCAGTGAGGGGAATGTCGGGACCCCCAGGGAGCTGTTTTTT.

This chain uses TRBV5-5 with TRBJ2-2; D call uncertain. Looked up from germline, CDR1 is SGHKS and CDR2 is YYEKEE (reference sequence). V shed 4 bases and J shed 3 bases, with 10 bases lying between them. The CDR3 is 14 residues long. This CDR3 is CASSPGPYTGELFF. The CDR3 nucleotides read TGTGCCAGCAGCCCCGGGCCTTACACCGGGGAGCTGTTTTTT.

The chain combines TRBV28 with TRBJ2-5; D tentatively reads TRBD1 or TRBD2 (5 bases each). CDR3 length equals 14 residues. The V end was cut by 3 bases, the J end by 5 bases, with 13 bases between. In germline, CDR1 is MDHEN, CDR2 SYDVKM. CDR3 nucleotide sequence: TGTGCCAGCAGTTTCCTCGGGACCTACGAGACCCAGTACTTC. Translation gives CASSFLGTYETQYF.

J is TRBJ1-2 and V is TRBV5-1; the match to TRBD1 covers 11 bases. The V gene end was trimmed by 3 bases and the J gene end by 8 bases; junction bases not matched to a gene: 6. CDR3 length: 14 residues. CDR1 SGHRS and CDR2 YFSETQ come from the germline V gene. CDR3 nucleotides: TGCGCCAGCAGCTACCGGGACAGGGGGTCCGGCTACACCTTC. Translation: CASSYRDRGSGYTF.

The chain employs TRBV4-2 and TRBJ2-4; 7 positions agree with TRBD2. Germline CDR1 and CDR2: LGHNA and YNFKEQ. CDR3 length equals 15 residues. Trimming removed 4 bases from V and 1 base from J; junction bases left unmatched: 4. Written as DNA, the CDR3 is TGTGCCAGCAGCCCCGGGGGGACCGCCAAAAACATTCAGTACTTC. Encoded protein: CASSPGGTAKNIQYF.

The chain carries TRBV5-1 and TRBJ2-1; TRBD2 matches at 13 bases. Germline-derived CDR1 and CDR2 are SGHRS and YFSETQ. The CDR3 extends over 16 amino acids. Germline trimming cut 3 bases from V and 6 bases from J; bases unmatched to any gene: 6. The CDR3 reads CASSSGLAGESNEQFF. The CDR3 region has the DNA TGCGCCAGCAGCTCTGGACTAGCGGGAGAGAGCAATGAGCAGTTCTTC.

This clone was detected only a few times. The chain recombines TRBV5-1 with TRBJ1-1, with 7 bases identical to TRBD1. This CDR3 has 13 residues. The V gene end was trimmed by 8 bases and the J gene end by 4 bases; junction bases not matched to a gene: 8. The germline CDR1 and CDR2 sequences are SGHRS and YFSETQ. The CDR3 sequence is CASREGASTEAFF. The CDR3 DNA follows: TGCGCCAGTCGAGAGGGGGCTAGCACTGAAGCTTTCTTT.

This CDR3 is CASSMGTSSYNEQFF. The CDR3 DNA follows: TGTGCCAGCAGCATGGGGACTAGCTCCTACAATGAGCAGTTCTTC. The genes are TRBV11-3 and TRBJ2-1, with 8 bases lining up with TRBD2. The V segment lost 5 bases and the J segment 0 bases; nucleotides outside the gene matches: 3. The CDR3 sequence is 15 residues long. The V gene's germline CDR1 is SGHNT and CDR2 YENEEA. Filled out from reference TRBV11-3 and TRBJ2-1, the complete variable domain reads EAGVVQSPRYKIIEKKQPVAFWCNPISGHNTLYWYLQNLGQGPELLIRYENEEAVDDSQLPKDRFSAERLKGVDSTLKIQPAELGDSAVYLCASSMGTSSYNEQFFGPGTRLTVL.